This TCR beta chain derives from a study of T cells in Graves' hyperthyroidism and ophthalmopathy. This CDR3 comprises 19 residues. Germline V gene sequence: CDR1 MNHNS, CDR2 SASEGT. J lost 0 bases, V lost 6 bases, and 14 bases had no gene match. The TCR beta CDR3 regions underwent amplification using RNA transcripts as the source. HTBI primers were used for first-round RT-PCR of the TCR CDR3. TCRdb itself ran the multiplex PCR reads through MiXCR, one entry per CDR3 protein. The sample consists of hundreds of thousands of distinct CDR3 sequences, approximately 15% of them appearing once. Sequencing was done on a sample of blood. This TCR derives from a woman under 30 with Graves' hyperthyroidism. The rearrangement links TRBV6-1 to TRBJ2-3; TRBD2 agrees at 11 bases. In DNA, the CDR3 is TGTGCCAGCAGCTCATACGTGGGACTAGCGGACTCTAGCACAGATACGCAGTATTTT. This gives the protein CASSSYVGLADSSTDTQYF.